One and the same sample provided the 4 T cell receptor beta chains below, sequenced in a study of T-cell memory formation after mild COVID-19. TCRdb itself ran the 5' RACE reads through MiXCR, one entry per CDR3 protein. The sample includes some 210,000 distinct CDR3 sequences, approximately 20% of them seen just once. Sequencing was done on a sample of PBMCs or a T cell subset sorted from them (not recorded which). These receptors were taken from an adult woman who had mild COVID-19 (a few samples of this study predate the infection). Cell type and time point are not known.

This clonotype showed up just a few times. V usage is TRBV5-1 and J usage is TRBJ2-1; TRBD2 aligns across 9 bases. The germline V gene encodes CDR1 SGHRS and CDR2 YFSETQ. The CDR3 consists of 13 residues. Trimming removed 3 bases from V and 8 bases from J; junction bases left unmatched: 3. The CDR3 region is CASSSSGGHEQFF. CDR3 bases: TGCGCCAGCAGCTCGAGCGGGGGGCATGAGCAGTTCTTC.

This clonotype was observed a handful of times. The rearrangement joins TRBV29-1 to TRBJ2-5; no definite D call. Germline values: CDR1 SQVTM, CDR2 ANQGSEA. V dropped 7 bases and J dropped 3 bases, with 15 bases sitting between them. This CDR3 region has 13 residues. The CDR3 is CSGSIGSKETQYF. Here the CDR3 DNA reads TGCAGCGGATCAATTGGGTCTAAAGAGACCCAGTACTTC.

The genes are TRBV24-1 and TRBJ2-3; TRBD1 might be the D (6 bases). Trimming removed 8 bases at V and 1 base at J, with 9 bases between. This CDR3 has 13 amino acids. CDR1 and CDR2 from the germline V gene are KGHDR and SFDVKD. CDR3 DNA: TGTGCCACCAAGGACAGTGGCACAGATACGCAGTATTTT. Its translation: CATKDSGTDTQYF.

This clonotype has only a few counts. The genes are TRBV6-2 or TRBV6-3 and TRBJ1-2; TRBD1 might be the D (6 bases). CDR1 MNHEY and CDR2 SVGEGT come from the germline V gene. This CDR3 is built from 15 residues. The V and J ends lost 4 bases and 6 bases respectively, with 18 bases between them. CDR3 sequence (DNA): TGTGCCAGCAGTTCCCCCACCCGGGGGCGAGATGGCTACACCTTC. Amino acid sequence: CASSSPTRGRDGYTF.